This T cell receptor (beta chain) originates from a study of cytomegalovirus exposure and HLA in healthy donors. Regarding the study as a whole: Altogether, some 170 TCR beta chains were recorded as cytomegalovirus-associated.

The PCR employed 60 Vbeta primers together with 13 Jbeta primers. Some clones are missing from TCRdb's copy, which holds only in-frame ones; the method was immunoSEQ multiplex PCR. The data contain 160,000 or so clones, about two thirds of them singletons. The table lists this clone with a count of one. As yet, its antigen is unknown. Trimming removed 2 bases from V and 1 base from J, with 11 bases in between. The CDR3 has 15 residues. CDR1 is SNHLY, CDR2 FYNNEI, per germline. Sequenced material: PBMCs. J is TRBJ1-1 and V is TRBV2, with D possibly matching TRBD1 (6 bases). The receptor was isolated from a woman in her 30s in good health and CMV-seronegative. The DNA of the CDR3 is TGTGCCAGCAGTGAATTTCAGGACAGGAACACTGAAGCTTTCTTT. Translated: CASSEFQDRNTEAFF.